Sequencing of this TCR beta chain was carried out in a study of blood T cell repertoires in COVID-19. Study-wide background: Italy, Spain and the United States were the sources of the convalescent and acute COVID-19 samples.

Per the original methods: Estimation of nucleated cell counts was performed using reference gene primer amplification. Measured with immunoSEQ multiplex PCR; TCRdb has only the in-frame clones, and not every one. From that table come the V and J calls and clone size; the DNA was used to work out D and trimming. Seen here are 150,000 or so clones, roughly nine tenths observed once, and the top ten hold about an eighth. The CDR3 runs to 14 residues. CDR1 is SGHAT and CDR2 is FQNNGV in the germline V gene. V was pared by 5 bases and J by 3 bases, with 7 bases of the junction left unmatched. Enrolled during active infection, Seattle patients were then followed longitudinally.

The origin of this receptor is a man aged 18 to 29 with COVID-19, enrolled during active disease. The sequenced material came from peripheral blood. The chain recombines TRBV11-2 with TRBJ2-7; 7 nucleotides align to TRBD2. The CDR3 DNA follows: TGTGCCAGCAGCCGCCGGGAGGACCGCTACGAGCAGTACTTC. It specifies CASSRREDRYEQYF.